Following are 10 T cell receptor beta chains from one sample sequenced in a study of T cell repertoires in cytomegalovirus infection. TCRdb re-called the reads with MiXCR, one entry per CDR3 protein. The top ten clones hold around an eighth of a sample with around 750,000 distinct CDR3 sequences, approximately 32% of them seen once. No antigen has been identified for these receptors. This sample comprised cultured CD8+ T cells from PBMCs, obtained from culture after CMV antigen stimulation. The receptors were gathered from a human donor in good health (CMV status not recorded). Some clones in this sample may be carry-over from other donors' samples.

This clonotype has a handful of counts. CDR3 protein: CASTLGGLNTEAFF. The DNA for the CDR3 is TGTGCCAGCACGCTGGGGGGGCTAAACACTGAAGCTTTCTTT. The chain joins TRBV11-2 to TRBJ1-1; weak D call: TRBD1 (6 bases). The CDR3 contains 14 residues. CDR1 SGHAT and CDR2 FQNNGV come from the germline V gene. Trimming left V 7 bases short and J 2 bases short, with 14 bases between.

The V call is TRBV2, the J call TRBJ2-2; 14 bases map to TRBD2. Per germline, CDR1 SNHLY and CDR2 FYNNEI. The CDR3 is 16 residues long. The junction had 6 bases not matched to a gene; V was cut back by 8 bases and J by 4 bases. The CDR3 loop is CASLGTSGGSTGELFF. In DNA, the CDR3 is TGTGCCAGCCTTGGGACTAGCGGGGGCAGCACCGGGGAGCTGTTTTTT.

This clonotype has a count of ten or more. This chain uses TRBV7-8 with TRBJ2-3, with D possibly being TRBD1 (5 bases). CDR1 is SGHVS and CDR2 is FQNEAQ in the germline V gene. Trimming removed 1 base from V and 3 bases from J, with 14 bases in between. The CDR3 has 16 amino acids. This CDR3 is CASSLEVGQGTDTQYF. The DNA for the CDR3 is TGTGCCAGCAGCTTAGAGGTTGGTCAGGGAACAGATACGCAGTATTTT.

This clonotype was detected ten times or more. The chain recombines TRBV7-6 with TRBJ2-3; perhaps D is TRBD1 or TRBD2 (5 bases each). The CDR3 contains 14 residues. In germline, CDR1 is SGHVS, CDR2 FNYEAQ. Trimming cost V 0 bases and J 4 bases, with 8 bases left between them. CDR3 sequence: CASSLAGDADTQYF. The CDR3, as DNA: TGTGCCAGCAGCTTAGCCGGGGACGCAGATACGCAGTATTTT.

V is TRBV4-2 and J is TRBJ1-1; 8 positions match TRBD1. V dropped 0 bases and J dropped 5; count of bases not matched to a gene: 5. This CDR3 is 15 amino acids long. Germline V lookup: CDR1 LGHNA, CDR2 YNFKEQ. The CDR3 protein is CASSQDLGQGTEAFF. For the CDR3, the DNA is TGTGCCAGCAGCCAAGATCTTGGACAGGGAACTGAAGCTTTCTTT.

The chain recombines TRBV20-1 with TRBJ2-2; D is unresolved. V was trimmed by 6 bases and J by 1 base, leaving 18 bases between them. The CDR3 loop spans 16 amino acids. Germline loops: CDR1 DFQATT, CDR2 SNEGSKA (reference sequence). CDR3 residues: CSAFSDLTRNTGELFF. The CDR3 nucleotides are TGCAGTGCATTCTCGGACCTCACGCGGAACACCGGGGAGCTGTTTTTT.

The chain links TRBV7-6 to TRBJ1-1, with D maybe TRBD1 (5 bases). The CDR3 is 15 residues long. V was clipped by 0 bases and J by 5 bases, with 13 bases between them. Germline CDR1 SGHVS, CDR2 FNYEAQ. The CDR3, as DNA: TGTGCCAGCAGCTTAGCGGGGATGAGGGGAACTGAAGCTTTCTTT. As protein: CASSLAGMRGTEAFF.

This clonotype was seen more than once but under ten times. This rearrangement joins TRBV7-9 to TRBJ2-2; D possibly matches TRBD1 or TRBD2 (5 bases each). The V end was cut by 5 bases, the J end by 1 base, with 11 bases between. The CDR3 extends over 15 amino acids. The germline gives CDR1 SEHNR, CDR2 FQNEAQ (reference sequence). CDR3 DNA: TGTGCCAGCAGCCTCCGGGACGAGAACACCGGGGAGCTGTTTTTT. This codes for CASSLRDENTGELFF.

The chain recombines TRBV20-1 with TRBJ1-5; TRBD1 might be the D (6 bases). The CDR3 is 15 residues long. The germline CDR1 and CDR2 sequences are DFQATT and SNEGSKA (reference sequence). The ends were cut back, 3 bases at V and 2 bases at J, with 14 bases in the middle. CDR3 bases: TGCAGTGCTAGGGGTTGGGACATAGGCAATCAGCCCCAGCATTTT. This encodes CSARGWDIGNQPQHF.

This clonotype showed up just a few times. The chain uses TRBV27 and TRBJ2-1, with 9 bases aligning to TRBD1. Germline CDR1 is MNHEY and CDR2 is SMNVEV (reference sequence). Unmatched junction bases numbered 5, after V lost 3 bases and J lost 8 bases. CDR3 length: 14 residues. In nucleotides, the CDR3 is TGTGCCAGCAGTTTCCGACAGGGGGGGTATGAGCAGTTCTTC. Protein: CASSFRQGGYEQFF.